This T cell receptor (beta chain) was sequenced for a study of T cell repertoires in cytomegalovirus infection. Study at large: Public TCR beta signatures marked donors with CMV infection and the matching HLA.

MiXCR, applied by TCRdb to the reads, yields one record per CDR3 protein. Altogether roughly 630,000 distinct CDR3 sequences are present, approximately 24% being singletons, with the ten largest covering around 7.6%. CDR1 SNHLY and CDR2 FYNNEI come from the germline V gene. The CDR3 consists of 14 residues. Trimming removed 8 bases from V and 2 bases from J, with 15 bases in between. The chain uses TRBV2 and TRBJ1-2; a weak D match, TRBD1 (6 bases). The TCR was taken from a human donor in good health (CMV status not recorded). Some clones in this sample may be carry-over from other donors' samples. Specimen: CD8+ T cells from PBMCs. This chain's CDR3 is CASPRDTENYGYTF. CDR3 DNA sequence: TGTGCCAGCCCCCGGGACACGGAGAACTATGGCTACACCTTC.